This T cell receptor (beta chain) derives from a study of T cell repertoires in cytomegalovirus infection (dated by TCRdb to about 2019). Background on the whole study: The HLA type of each donor mattered for the analysis, because public TCR beta signatures pointed to carriage of CMV infection along with the matching HLA type.

The full study reports these points: In both this cohort and an independent cohort of 300 to 450 donors, the cumulative frequency of public TCR beta family members distinguished carriers of CMV infection plus the relevant HLA type. The ex vivo response was dominated by HLA-C-restricted CMV-specific TCR beta clonotypes, and the single most frequent clonotype in two of eight donors was supplied by these HLA-C-restricted clonotypes.

Of note for this clonotype: Its antigen remains unidentified. No qualities accompany the bases; no much larger clone lies one base away.

Reads for this sample came from an Illumina HiSeq 1500. The public reads were quality trimmed at Q25 with fastp and then assembled into clones with MiXCR by TCRdb, keeping productive beta chains. A single entry per CDR3 protein holds the most common genes and DNA from its merged rows. The sample includes around 440,000 distinct CDR3 sequences, with about 11% observed a single time. The ten largest make up roughly 10% of the sample. Trimming costs V 4 bases and J 10 bases, and their ends lie 19 bases apart. Its CDR3 holds 13 amino acids, cysteine through phenylalanine. Just CDR3 DNA is preserved here, 39 bases in frame from base 1. Based on the germline V gene (reference sequence), the CDR1 and CDR2 sequences are GTSNPN and SVGIG.

Material: PBMCs. The V and J segments used are TRBV30 and TRBJ1-1; the D gene is perhaps TRBD1, on 5 matching bases. The TCR sequence derives from a human donor in good health (CMV status not recorded). Some clones in this sample may be carry-over from other donors' samples. The DNA sequence is TGTGCCTGGATTTCTCGCAGGGCCCGTCGAGCTTTCTTT. This encodes CAWISRRARRAFF.